This TCR beta chain was captured by sequencing in a study of patients and donors after allogeneic stem cell transplantation. The CDR3 sequence is 14 residues long. V trimming: 2 bases; J trimming: 4 bases; junction bases outside the gene matches: 5. Germline V gene lookup returns CDR1 MNHEY and CDR2 SMNVEV (reference sequence). TCRdb used MiXCR to reprocess the RT-PCR reads, holding one entry per CDR3 protein. The table lists some 880,000 distinct CDR3 sequences, roughly 17% of them singletons. The sequenced sample consisted of blood, either unsorted or a sorted T cell fraction (not recorded which). The origin of this receptor is a human donor who was either an allogeneic HSCT recipient or a stem cell or donor lymphocyte infusion donor (not recorded which). It is not recorded whose cells these are; they may come from a transplant donor. The chain combines TRBV27 with TRBJ2-7; TRBD1 matches at 7 bases. In nucleotides, the CDR3 is TGTGCCAGCAGTTTAGTCCCAGGGGGATACGAGCAGTACTTC. This encodes CASSLVPGGYEQYF.